The 32 T cell receptor beta chains presented below share a single source sample, sequenced in a study of blood T cell repertoires in COVID-19. Here immunoSEQ multiplex PCR was the method, and the copy in TCRdb shows in-frame clones only, minus some. The profile covers around 54,000 clones, with roughly 87% appearing a single time and roughly 3% taken by the ten largest. What was sequenced was peripheral blood. These receptors were collected from a human donor in a cohort sampled during active COVID-19.

The rearrangement joins TRBV5-1 to TRBJ1-1, with D unresolved. CDR3 length equals 15 residues. Germline lookup yields CDR1 SGHRS and CDR2 YFSETQ. V was pared by 0 bases and J by 0 bases, with 9 bases between. The CDR3 is CASSLAAHLNTEAFF. The CDR3 region has the DNA TGCGCCAGCAGCTTGGCCGCACATCTGAACACTGAAGCTTTCTTT.

This chain links TRBV7-2 with TRBJ2-1; 8 nucleotides agree with TRBD1. The CDR3 length is 16 residues. The germline V gene has CDR1 SGHTA and CDR2 FQGNSA. V was pared by 5 bases and J by 7 bases, with 13 bases of the junction left unmatched. The CDR3 sequence is CASSPLGQGARNEQFF. Here the CDR3 DNA reads TGTGCCAGCAGCCCACTCGGGCAGGGGGCTAGGAATGAGCAGTTCTTC.

J is TRBJ1-3 and V is TRBV7-9, with D unclear. V was clipped by 2 bases and J by 0 bases, with 11 bases between them. This CDR3 has 16 residues. Looked up from germline, CDR1 is SEHNR and CDR2 is FQNEAQ (reference sequence). CDR3 DNA: TGTGCCAGCAGCTTATCAACGGGAAACTCTGGAAACACCATATATTTT. Translation gives CASSLSTGNSGNTIYF. Drawing the rest from reference TRBV7-9 and TRBJ1-3, the complete variable domain is DTGVSQNPRHKITKRGQNVTFRCDPISEHNRLYWYRQTLGQGPEFLTYFQNEAQLEKSRLLSDRFSAERPKGSFSTLEIQRTEQGDSAMYLCASSLSTGNSGNTIYFGEGSWLTVV.

The V and J genes are TRBV3-1 (or the pseudogene TRBV3-2) and TRBJ2-5; 7 bases fit TRBD1. V dropped 2 bases and J dropped 4; count of bases not matched to a gene: 7. The CDR3 length is 15 residues. Germline assignment: CDR1 LGHDT and CDR2 YNNKEL (reference sequence). CDR3 bases: TGTGCCAGCAGCCAAAGGGGACAGAAGGGAGAGACCCAGTACTTC. Translation: CASSQRGQKGETQYF.

This clone was recorded once. The V and J genes are TRBV30 and TRBJ1-4, with 10 nucleotides matching TRBD1. The trim removed 6 bases at V and 9 bases at J, leaving 7 bases unmatched. There are 13 residues in the CDR3. Germline V gene sequence: CDR1 GTSNPN, CDR2 SVGIG (reference sequence). This CDR3 reads CACGTGDVQKLFF. Here the CDR3 DNA reads TGTGCCTGTGGGACAGGGGACGTGCAAAAACTGTTTTTT. The whole variable domain, filled in from reference TRBV30 and TRBJ1-4, reads SQTIHQWPATLVQPVGSPLSLECTVEGTSNPNLYWYRQAAGRGLQLLFYSVGIGQISSEVPQNLSASRPQDRQFILSSKKLLLSDSGFYLCACGTGDVQKLFFGSGTQLSVL.

The rearrangement joins TRBV19 to TRBJ1-5, with 8 positions matching TRBD1. V trimming: 7 bases; J trimming: 5 bases; junction bases outside the gene matches: 13. The CDR3 runs to 16 residues. CDR1 is LNHDA, CDR2 SQIVND, per germline (reference sequence). The CDR3 DNA is TGTGCCAGTACCCAATTAGGACAGGGTGGGTATCAGCCCCAGCATTTT. Translation gives CASTQLGQGGYQPQHF.

The chain employs TRBV28 and TRBJ2-7; weak D call: TRBD2 (6 bases). Germline CDR1 is MDHEN and CDR2 is SYDVKM. Between the trimmed V and J ends, which lost 6 bases and 0 bases, there was a span of 15 bases. The CDR3 length is 15 residues. The CDR3: CASSAGTLSSYEQYF. CDR3 nucleotides: TGTGCCAGCAGCGCAGGGACTTTGAGCTCCTACGAGCAGTACTTC. Combining the CDR3 with reference TRBV28 and TRBJ2-7 gives the whole variable domain DVKVTQSSRYLVKRTGEKVFLECVQDMDHENMFWYRQDPGLGLRLIYFSYDVKMKEKGDIPEGYSVSREKKERFSLILESASTNQTSMYLCASSAGTLSSYEQYFGPGTRLTVT.

V gene TRBV19 combines with J gene TRBJ1-4, with D possibly TRBD1 on 6 matching bases. The CDR3 runs 14 residues. With 4 bases removed from V and 4 bases from J, the gap between germline ends came to 10 bases. Germline values: CDR1 LNHDA, CDR2 SQIVND (reference sequence). The CDR3 sequence is CASSTTGGNEKLFF. DNA of the CDR3: TGTGCCAGTAGTACGACAGGTGGTAATGAAAAACTGTTTTTT.

This chain links TRBV6-5 with TRBJ1-6; D not resolved. The CDR3 contains 16 residues. Between the trimmed V and J ends, which lost 2 bases and 7 bases, there was a span of 15 bases. Germline CDR1 is MNHEY and CDR2 is SVGAGI. CDR3 amino acids: CASSYPPGRQNSPLHF. CDR3 DNA: TGTGCCAGCAGTTACCCCCCGGGTAGGCAGAATTCACCCCTCCACTTT.

Written as DNA, the CDR3 is TGTGCCAGCAGCCAAGATCTGGGACAGGGGCATGAAAAACTGTTTTTT. Its translation: CASSQDLGQGHEKLFF. The rearrangement uses TRBV14 and TRBJ1-4; TRBD1 matches at 10 bases. Germline CDR1 and CDR2: SGHDN and FVKESK. V was clipped by 0 bases and J by 6 bases; unmatched bases: 4. This CDR3 has 16 residues.

The chain couples TRBV2 to TRBJ2-5, with 9 bases identical to TRBD1. The CDR3 is made up of 15 amino acids. The ends lost 4 bases at V and 5 bases at J; junction bases unmatched: 8. Germline CDR1 and CDR2: SNHLY and FYNNEI. CDR3 sequence (DNA): TGTGCCAGCAGTGTCCCACAGGGGGCGGATGAGACCCAGTACTTC. The encoded protein is CASSVPQGADETQYF.

V usage is TRBV27 and J usage is TRBJ2-1; 12 bases match TRBD2. The CDR3 has 16 residues. CDR1 and CDR2 from the germline V gene are MNHEY and SMNVEV (reference sequence). V gave up 4 bases and J gave up 7 bases; unmatched junction bases: 8. The CDR3, as DNA: TGTGCCAGCAGTTCGGCCCCTGGACTAGCGGGGAATGAGCAGTTCTTC. Translating gives CASSSAPGLAGNEQFF.

The genes are TRBV15 and TRBJ1-5; D might be TRBD1 (6 bases). This CDR3 has 15 residues. The V end was cut by 1 base, the J end by 5 bases, with 12 bases between. CDR1 is LNHNV and CDR2 is YYDKDF in the germline V gene (reference sequence). The CDR3 bases are TGTGCCACCAGCAGAGTTGACAGGCCTGATCAGCCCCAGCATTTT. Amino acid sequence: CATSRVDRPDQPQHF.

The CDR3 region has the DNA TGTGCCAGCAGCCCGCAGGGGGTCGGCTATGGCTACACCTTC. Residues: CASSPQGVGYGYTF. V usage is TRBV5-8 and J usage is TRBJ1-2; 7 bases agree with TRBD1. V was pared by 4 bases and J by 4 bases, with 7 bases of the junction left unmatched. Germline values: CDR1 SGHTS, CDR2 YDEGEE. CDR3 length: 14 amino acids.

In its sample, this clone was seen once. The chain employs TRBV6-2 or TRBV6-3 and TRBJ1-2; D gene ambiguous. Germline-derived CDR1 and CDR2 are MNHEY and SVGEGT. The germline V and J ends were trimmed by 3 bases and 0 bases, with 8 bases remaining between them. The CDR3 has 14 residues. Here the CDR3 DNA reads TGTGCCAGCAGTTATCACGCAGCTAACTATGGCTACACCTTC. Translation gives CASSYHAANYGYTF.

This sequence joins TRBV6-5 and TRBJ1-1; D is unresolved. The V gene's germline CDR1 is MNHEY and CDR2 SVGAGI. V was trimmed by 6 bases and J by 1 base, leaving 9 bases between them. This CDR3 contains 13 residues. The CDR3 here is CASSRLGNTEAFF. The CDR3 bases are TGTGCCAGCAGCCGGCTAGGGAACACTGAAGCTTTCTTT.

The V call is TRBV5-1, the J call TRBJ1-2; possible D gene TRBD1, 6 bases. The V gene's germline CDR1 is SGHRS and CDR2 YFSETQ. Trimming left V 0 bases short and J 8 bases short, with 14 bases between. CDR3 length equals 14 residues. CDR3 in amino acids: CASSLALGADGYTF. The CDR3 nucleotides are TGCGCCAGCAGCTTGGCTCTGGGGGCGGACGGCTACACCTTC.

This clone appeared a single time. The CDR3 DNA reads TGTGCCAGCAGCCCCCCTGGACAGTCTTACGAGCAGTACTTC. This codes for CASSPPGQSYEQYF. This rearrangement joins TRBV6-4 to TRBJ2-7, with D maybe TRBD1 (6 bases). Per germline, CDR1 MRHNA and CDR2 SNTAGT. Trimming left V 6 bases short and J 4 bases short, with 16 bases between. The CDR3 consists of 14 residues.

This sequence joins TRBV2 and TRBJ1-2; TRBD1 matches at 12 bases. The CDR3 covers 17 residues. The V segment lost 5 bases and the J segment 7 bases; nucleotides outside the gene matches: 14. From germline, CDR1 is SNHLY and CDR2 FYNNEI. Here the CDR3 reads CASSSGTGGVDASGYTF. The CDR3 bases are TGTGCCAGCAGTTCCGGGACAGGGGGCGTAGATGCTTCTGGCTACACCTTC. Drawing the rest from reference TRBV2 and TRBJ1-2, the complete variable domain is EPEVTQTPSHQVTQMGQEVILRCVPISNHLYFYWYRQILGQKVEFLVSFYNNEISEKSEIFDDQFSVERPDGSNFTLKIRSTKLEDSAMYFCASSSGTGGVDASGYTFGSGTRLTVV.

The chain links TRBV7-8 to TRBJ1-2; D is unclear. The CDR3 is made up of 14 amino acids. V shed 0 bases and J shed 0 bases, with 5 bases lying between them. Germline V gives CDR1 SGHVS, CDR2 FQNEAQ. The DNA of the CDR3 is TGTGCCAGCAGCTTAGCCAGGTCTAACTATGGCTACACCTTC. The encoded protein is CASSLARSNYGYTF.

This clone was detected only once. V usage is TRBV3-1 (or the pseudogene TRBV3-2) and J usage is TRBJ2-7, with TRBD1 as a possible D gene (6 bases). V was clipped by 4 bases and J by 3 bases, with 13 bases between them. This CDR3 is built from 14 residues. Looked up from germline, CDR1 is LGHDT and CDR2 is YNNKEL (reference sequence). The DNA of the CDR3 is TGTGCCAGCAGCCTGAGCGGACAGAGCTACGAGCAGTACTTC. Encoded protein: CASSLSGQSYEQYF.

This rearrangement joins TRBV27 to TRBJ1-5; the match to TRBD1 covers 10 bases. This CDR3 comprises 15 residues. Germline V gene sequence: CDR1 MNHEY, CDR2 SMNVEV (reference sequence). The V and J ends lost 6 bases and 4 bases, in that order; junction bases with no gene match: 6. CDR3 sequence reads: CASRPGQGGNQPQHF. CDR3 nucleotide sequence: TGTGCCAGCAGGCCTGGACAGGGGGGTAATCAGCCCCAGCATTTT.

This rearrangement joins TRBV20-1 to TRBJ2-7; 7 positions match TRBD2. Germline CDR1 DFQATT, CDR2 SNEGSKA (reference sequence). The V and J ends lost 3 bases and 4 bases, in that order; junction bases with no gene match: 0. The length of the CDR3 is 11 residues. The CDR3 bases are TGCAGTGCTAGCGGGGGGTACGAGCAGTACTTC. Translated: CSASGGYEQYF.

In its sample, this clone was seen once. V usage is TRBV6-2 or TRBV6-3 and J usage is TRBJ2-1, with 8 bases that match TRBD2. V trimming: 0 bases; J trimming: 7 bases; junction bases outside the gene matches: 5. Germline V gene lookup returns CDR1 MNHEY and CDR2 SVGEGT. CDR3 length equals 15 residues. The CDR3 DNA reads TGTGCCAGCAGTTACTCGGGCGGGAGGCTTAATGAGCAGTTCTTC. This encodes CASSYSGGRLNEQFF.

V and J are TRBV27 and TRBJ2-3, with TRBD2 matching 10 bases. Germline CDR1 MNHEY, CDR2 SMNVEV (reference sequence). After removal of 2 bases from V and 0 bases from J, the junction contained 8 bases not matched to a gene. The CDR3 runs to 18 residues. In DNA, the CDR3 is TGTGCCAGCAGTTTAAGTAGCGGGAGGAGACCTAGCACAGATACGCAGTATTTT. Residues: CASSLSSGRRPSTDTQYF.

The chain carries TRBV5-5 and TRBJ2-1; 8 bases are a match to TRBD1. This CDR3 is 15 amino acids long. Germline-derived CDR1 and CDR2 are SGHKS and YYEKEE (reference sequence). V dropped 5 bases and J dropped 4; count of bases not matched to a gene: 8. CDR3 amino acids: CASSGPGTGYNEQFF. In DNA, the CDR3 is TGTGCCAGCAGTGGGCCCGGGACAGGTTACAATGAGCAGTTCTTC.

V usage is TRBV5-1 and J usage is TRBJ1-1; a weak D match, TRBD1 (6 bases). This CDR3 spans 15 amino acids. The ends were cut back, 4 bases at V and 0 bases at J, with 13 bases in the middle. Germline CDR1 SGHRS, CDR2 YFSETQ. DNA of the CDR3: TGCGCCAGCAGCCCGATAGACAGGATGAACACTGAAGCTTTCTTT. It codes for CASSPIDRMNTEAFF.

This chain connects TRBV7-2 to TRBJ1-4; 7 bases are shared with TRBD1. This CDR3 is 14 amino acids long. V dropped 4 bases and J dropped 8; count of bases not matched to a gene: 7. The germline gives CDR1 SGHTA, CDR2 FQGNSA. The CDR3 is CASSSDRDGEKLFF. The CDR3 DNA is TGTGCCAGCAGCTCCGACAGGGATGGGGAAAAACTGTTTTTT.

The rearrangement uses TRBV28 and TRBJ1-5; 10 bases align to TRBD1. Trimming cost V 2 bases and J 2 bases; bases outside gene matches: 6. Per the germline V gene, CDR1 is MDHEN and CDR2 is SYDVKM. This CDR3 has 17 residues. The CDR3 DNA follows: TGTGCCAGCAGTTTAACCGGGACAGGGGTGGGCAATCAGCCCCAGCATTTT. Protein product: CASSLTGTGVGNQPQHF.

The chain recombines TRBV19 with TRBJ2-2; 11 nucleotides line up with TRBD2. CDR3 length: 16 residues. J lost 0 bases, V lost 10 bases, and 7 bases had no gene match. Germline V gene lookup returns CDR1 LNHDA and CDR2 SQIVND (reference sequence). As DNA, the CDR3 is TGTGCCACCAAAGCTAGCGGGAGGCCGAACACCGGGGAGCTGTTTTTT. This sequence encodes CATKASGRPNTGELFF.

The chain employs TRBV28 and TRBJ1-1; no firm D call. This CDR3 spans 13 amino acids. V dropped 6 bases and J dropped 6 bases, with 14 bases sitting between them. Germline values: CDR1 MDHEN, CDR2 SYDVKM. As DNA, the CDR3 is TGTGCCAGCAGACAGAGCCCCTGGGCTGAAGCTTTCTTT. Translation: CASRQSPWAEAFF.

The genes are TRBV5-1 and TRBJ2-3; 9 nucleotides align to TRBD2. CDR3 length equals 17 residues. The germline CDR1 and CDR2 sequences are SGHRS and YFSETQ. V was clipped by 0 bases and J by 1 base; unmatched bases: 6. In DNA form, the CDR3 reads TGCGCCAGCAGCTTGGCCGGTTTAGCGGGAGGCACAGATACGCAGTATTTT. It encodes CASSLAGLAGGTDTQYF.